Listed here are 9 T cell receptor beta chains from one sample, sequenced in a study of cytomegalovirus exposure and HLA in healthy donors. The PCR made use of 60 Vbeta and 13 Jbeta primers. This table comes from immunoSEQ multiplex PCR, and its TCRdb copy is limited to in-frame clones, with some not included. Among some 140,000 clones listed, roughly 73% were seen once. The sequencing input was PBMCs. All receptors come from a woman aged 40 to 50 in good health and CMV-seronegative.

This clone was picked up a small number of times. The chain has TRBV5-6 and TRBJ1-1; 8 bases are a match to TRBD1. J was trimmed by 8 bases and V by 0 bases; bases with no gene match: 0. This CDR3 is 12 amino acids long. Germline lookup yields CDR1 SGHDT and CDR2 YYEEEE. The CDR3 here is CASSLGTGEAFF. The CDR3 nucleotides are TGTGCCAGCAGCTTGGGGACAGGGGAAGCTTTCTTT.

The chain uses TRBV19 and TRBJ2-2, with D unclear. The germline V and J ends were trimmed by 1 base and 3 bases, with 9 bases remaining between them. This CDR3 has 15 amino acids. Germline-derived CDR1 and CDR2 are LNHDA and SQIVND (reference sequence). Here the CDR3 reads CASSIGAIYTGELFF. CDR3 DNA sequence: TGTGCCAGTAGTATAGGGGCTATCTACACCGGGGAGCTGTTTTTT.

The V call is TRBV4-3, the J call TRBJ1-4, with 10 bases fitting TRBD1. The CDR3 is 16 amino acids. Losses at the gene ends were 3 bases for V and 4 bases for J; bases not matched to a gene: 5. Germline lookup yields CDR1 LGHNA and CDR2 YSLEER. CDR3 DNA sequence: TGCGCCAGCAGCCAGGACAGGGGGGATTTTAATGAAAAACTGTTTTTT. Its protein product is CASSQDRGDFNEKLFF.

The J gene is TRBJ1-1, the V gene TRBV6-5, with D hard to call. Germline V lookup: CDR1 MNHEY, CDR2 SVGAGI. The CDR3 loop spans 15 amino acids. With 8 bases removed from V and 4 bases from J, the gap between germline ends came to 20 bases. The CDR3 DNA reads TGTGCCAGCGCGACTCCCCGCGGGTTGGCCACTGAAGCTTTCTTT. Translation gives CASATPRGLATEAFF.

This sequence joins TRBV6-5 and TRBJ1-5; tentatively, D is TRBD1 (5 bases). The CDR3 is 16 amino acids. Trimming took off 2 bases at V and 0 bases at J, with 11 bases between the two ends. Germline CDR1 reads MNHEY; CDR2 reads SVGAGI. The CDR3 nucleotides are TGTGCCAGCAGTTACGGGGACTTCTATAGCAATCAGCCCCAGCATTTT. Translated, it gives CASSYGDFYSNQPQHF.

The CDR3 sequence is CASSLPGQPSPLHF. The CDR3, as DNA: TGTGCCAGCAGCTTACCGGGACAGCCTTCACCCCTCCACTTT. The chain couples TRBV7-9 to TRBJ1-6; 7 bases fit TRBD1. Trimming at V came to 2 bases and at J to 9 bases, leaving 4 bases not matched to a gene. Germline CDR1 is SEHNR and CDR2 is FQNEAQ (reference sequence). CDR3 length equals 14 residues.

The rearrangement uses TRBV19 and TRBJ1-2; D gene ambiguous. Trimming took off 2 bases at V and 8 bases at J, with 15 bases between the two ends. Germline lookup yields CDR1 LNHDA and CDR2 SQIVND (reference sequence). This CDR3 region has 14 residues. The CDR3 is CASSIKSRGVGYTF. The DNA for the CDR3 is TGTGCCAGTAGTATAAAGTCGCGGGGAGTAGGCTACACCTTC.

V usage is TRBV11-2 and J usage is TRBJ1-1, with 12 positions matching TRBD1. This CDR3 has 16 amino acids. The germline V gene encodes CDR1 SGHAT and CDR2 FQNNGV. The V gene end was trimmed by 2 bases and the J gene end by 3 bases; junction bases not matched to a gene: 4. CDR3 protein: CASSLWDRGLDTEAFF. For the CDR3, the DNA is TGTGCCAGCAGCTTATGGGACAGGGGGCTTGACACTGAAGCTTTCTTT.

In this sample, this clone turned up a few times. This chain uses TRBV10-1 with TRBJ2-7; 8 bases map to TRBD1. V trimming: 6 bases; J trimming: 8 bases; junction bases outside the gene matches: 6. This CDR3 is built from 12 residues. The germline V gene has CDR1 WNHNN and CDR2 SYGVQD (reference sequence). The CDR3 is CASRGQGNKQYV. The CDR3 DNA is TGCGCCAGCAGAGGACAGGGTAACAAGCAGTACGTC.